The next 32 T cell receptor beta chains were all read from a single sample in a study of glioma-infiltrating T cells after dendritic cell vaccination. Produced via immunoSEQ multiplex PCR; TCRdb's table is partial and in-frame only. The profile shows under 40,000 clones, around nine tenths of them singletons. Sequencing was performed on blood, taken before dendritic cell vaccination. The receptors shown here come from a human donor with glioblastoma.

The gene calls are TRBV4-1 and TRBJ1-5; a possible D gene is TRBD1 (6 bases). V was clipped by 2 bases and J by 6 bases, with 17 bases between them. The V gene's germline CDR1 is MGHRA and CDR2 YSYEKL. The CDR3 is made up of 16 amino acids. This CDR3 reads CASSQSPSGGAQPQHF. CDR3 in DNA: TGCGCCAGCAGCCAATCCCCCTCGGGGGGGGCTCAGCCCCAGCATTTT.

This clone was picked up one time. V gene TRBV6-1 combines with J gene TRBJ2-7; 9 nucleotides match TRBD1. With 6 bases clipped from V and 4 bases from J, the junction kept 10 bases outside the gene matches. From germline, CDR1 is MNHNS and CDR2 SASEGT. The CDR3 runs to 15 residues. CDR3 in DNA: TGTGCCAGCAGGGGGGTGAGGGACAGGGTGTACGAGCAGTACTTC. It is translated as CASRGVRDRVYEQYF.

The chain uses TRBV2 and TRBJ1-2, with no clear D. The CDR3 length is 15 residues. Germline loops: CDR1 SNHLY, CDR2 FYNNEI. The ends were cut back, 6 bases at V and 1 base at J, with 15 bases in the middle. The CDR3 bases are TGTGCCAGCAGCGGAGGCCGCAACTTTAACTATGGCTACACCTTC. Residues: CASSGGRNFNYGYTF.

The chain recombines TRBV18 with TRBJ2-3, with D tentatively TRBD2 (5 bases). The germline gives CDR1 KGHSH, CDR2 LQKENI. V was cut by 0 bases and J by 4 bases, with 8 bases left in between. CDR3 length: 14 amino acids. CDR3: CASSPPQRADTQYF. Written as DNA, the CDR3 is TGTGCCAGCTCACCACCCCAGAGGGCAGATACGCAGTATTTT.

This sequence joins TRBV7-2 and TRBJ2-2, with 10 bases identical to TRBD2. The junction had 8 bases not matched to a gene; V was cut back by 0 bases and J by 7 bases. CDR3 size: 17 residues. From germline, CDR1 is SGHTA and CDR2 FQGNSA. The CDR3 DNA reads TGTGCCAGCAGCTTAGCGGCAGCGGGGGGGCCAAACGGGGAGCTGTTTTTT. It codes for CASSLAAAGGPNGELFF. Variable domain in full (rest from reference TRBV7-2 and TRBJ2-2): GAGVSQSPSNKVTEKGKDVELRCDPISGHTALYWYRQSLGQGLEFLIYFQGNSAPDKSGLPSDRFSAERTGGSVSTLTIQRTQQEDSAVYLCASSLAAAGGPNGELFFGEGSRLTVL.

The genes are TRBV6-1 and TRBJ2-3; 10 bases agree with TRBD2. Trimming at V came to 11 bases and at J to 3 bases, leaving 11 bases not matched to a gene. Germline V lookup: CDR1 MNHNS, CDR2 SASEGT. The CDR3 has 15 amino acids. DNA of the CDR3: TGTGCCGTGGGGGGTAGCGGGGGGTGGACAGATACGCAGTATTTT. This codes for CAVGGSGGWTDTQYF.

This clone was counted a single time. J is TRBJ2-1 and V is TRBV6-1, with TRBD2 matching 13 bases. J lost 7 bases, V lost 6 bases, and 6 bases had no gene match. Germline V gene data show CDR1 as MNHNS and CDR2 as SASEGT. The CDR3 is 15 amino acids. Written as DNA, the CDR3 is TGTGCCAGCAGAGTACTAGCGGGGGGGCTGAATGAGCAGTTCTTC. It specifies CASRVLAGGLNEQFF.

The V gene is TRBV6-5, the J gene TRBJ1-5; D possibly corresponds to TRBD1 (6 bases). V was pared by 6 bases and J by 1 base, with 16 bases between. The length of the CDR3 is 16 residues. The germline gives CDR1 MNHEY, CDR2 SVGAGI. This chain's CDR3 is CASRYGGQLSNQPQHF. CDR3 sequence (DNA): TGTGCCAGCAGATACGGTGGACAGTTAAGCAATCAGCCCCAGCATTTT.

The chain has TRBV5-4 and TRBJ1-2; 9 bases align to TRBD1. This CDR3 region has 14 residues. V lost 4 bases, J lost 3 bases, and 4 bases stayed unmatched. From germline, CDR1 is SGHNT and CDR2 YYREEE (reference sequence). The CDR3 sequence: CASSPRTGDYGYTF. The CDR3 DNA sequence: TGTGCCAGCAGCCCCCGGACAGGGGACTATGGCTACACCTTC.

The chain has TRBV6-1 and TRBJ1-5; D unclear. Germline CDR1 reads MNHNS; CDR2 reads SASEGT. With 8 bases removed from V and 3 bases from J, the gap between germline ends came to 17 bases. The CDR3 extends over 15 amino acids. CDR3 DNA: TGTGCCAGCTTAGTAACACAAGGAGTCAATCAGCCCCAGCATTTT. This gives the protein CASLVTQGVNQPQHF.

The V and J genes are TRBV6-1 and TRBJ1-3; the D is unclear. The end of the DNA is better explained by TRBJ2-2, so the J call may be wrong. The germline gives CDR1 MNHNS, CDR2 SASEGT. This CDR3 has 15 residues. CDR3 nucleotide sequence: TGTGCCAGCATAATGTCCCCCTGGGGAACCGGGGAGCTGTTTTTT. This encodes CASIMSPWGTGELFF.

The chain joins TRBV4-2 to TRBJ2-5; D might be TRBD2 (6 bases). Germline assignment: CDR1 LGHNA and CDR2 YNFKEQ. The germline V and J ends were trimmed by 1 base and 5 bases, with 14 bases remaining between them. This CDR3 has 15 residues. CDR3 bases: TGTGCCAGCAGCCAAGGAGACGGGGGTTCTGAGACCCAGTACTTC. Its protein is CASSQGDGGSETQYF.

The V call is TRBV6-4, the J call TRBJ2-3; maybe TRBD2 (5 bases). Germline V gives CDR1 MRHNA, CDR2 SNTAGT. This CDR3 region has 15 residues. Trimming pared 6 bases from V and 4 bases from J, leaving 17 bases between. The CDR3 DNA follows: TGTGCCAGCAGCCGCCTTCCCGGGGTCGCAGATACGCAGTATTTT. Amino acid sequence: CASSRLPGVADTQYF.

V usage is TRBV5-5 and J usage is TRBJ2-7; 7 nucleotides match TRBD1. V gave up 0 bases and J gave up 1 base; unmatched junction bases: 4. The CDR3 is 15 residues long. Germline V CDR1 and CDR2: SGHKS, YYEKEE (reference sequence). The CDR3 DNA reads TGTGCCAGCAGCTTGGGGGACAGAAATTCCTACGAGCAGTACTTC. Amino acid sequence: CASSLGDRNSYEQYF.

Comment on this clone: Distinct nucleotide sequences in the sample also encode this CDR3. The rearrangement links TRBV2 to TRBJ1-1; 9 bases fit TRBD1. Germline-derived CDR1 and CDR2 are SNHLY and FYNNEI. The J segment lost 6 bases and the V segment lost 6 bases, leaving 2 bases of the junction unmatched. This CDR3 contains 12 residues. The CDR3 DNA reads TGTGCCAGCAGCCGACAGGGGGCTGAAGCTTTCTTT. Translating gives CASSRQGAEAFF.

Points on this clone: One end of the junction fails to match germline, which may point to a read error. The sample holds other DNA sequences that translate to the same CDR3. V and J are TRBV6-5 and TRBJ2-1; TRBD2 aligns across 7 bases. CDR1 and CDR2 (germline): MNHEY, SVGAGI. CDR3 length: 15 amino acids. This CDR3 reads CASSSSGGPYNEQFF. CDR3 DNA sequence: TGTGCTAGCAGTTCTAGCGGCGGCCCCTACAATGAGCAGTTCTTC.

The chain recombines TRBV11-2 with TRBJ2-2; TRBD2 matches at 10 bases. This CDR3 comprises 15 residues. The trim removed 7 bases at V and 5 bases at J, leaving 7 bases unmatched. Germline V lookup: CDR1 SGHAT, CDR2 FQNNGV. The CDR3 protein is CASILNSGGTGELFF. In DNA form, the CDR3 reads TGTGCCAGCATACTTAATAGCGGGGGGACCGGGGAGCTGTTTTTT.

This chain connects TRBV10-3 to TRBJ2-3; D not resolved. The CDR3 loop spans 13 amino acids. Germline V gives CDR1 ENHRY, CDR2 SYGVKD. The V gene lost 7 bases and the J gene lost 6 bases, with 14 bases spanning the gap. Here the CDR3 DNA reads TGTGCCATCAAGCCGCAGGCCGAGGATACGCAGTATTTT. Encoded protein: CAIKPQAEDTQYF.

This chain uses TRBV5-8 with TRBJ2-1, with 8 bases aligning to TRBD1. The CDR3 spans 15 residues. The germline V gene has CDR1 SGHTS and CDR2 YDEGEE. V was clipped by 0 bases and J by 6 bases; unmatched bases: 5. In DNA form, the CDR3 reads TGTGCCAGCAGCTTGGGGACAGGGTCTAGCAATGAGCAGTTCTTC. Its translation is CASSLGTGSSNEQFF. The full variable domain, rest sourced from reference TRBV5-8 and TRBJ2-1, is EAGVTQSPTHLIKTRGQQATLRCSPISGHTSVYWYQQALGLGLQFLLWYDEGEERNRGNFPPRFSGRQFPNYSSELNVNALELEDSALYLCASSLGTGSSNEQFFGPGTRLTVL.

The chain couples TRBV5-1 to TRBJ2-7, with D perhaps TRBD1 (6 bases). The CDR3 has 14 amino acids. CDR1 is SGHRS, CDR2 YFSETQ, per germline. V gave up 2 bases and J gave up 0 bases, with 9 bases separating them. The CDR3 coding sequence is TGCGCCAGCAGCTTTCAGGGGTACTCCTACGAGCAGTACTTC. As protein: CASSFQGYSYEQYF.

V and J are TRBV5-1 and TRBJ2-3; 16 nucleotides agree with TRBD2. The V segment lost 1 base and the J segment 2 bases; nucleotides outside the gene matches: 10. This CDR3 comprises 20 residues. The germline V gene has CDR1 SGHRS and CDR2 YFSETQ. The CDR3 loop is CASSLSPGTSGGAITDTQYF. CDR3 nucleotides: TGCGCCAGCAGCTTGAGCCCCGGGACTAGCGGGGGGGCGATCACAGATACGCAGTATTTT.

V usage is TRBV19 and J usage is TRBJ2-5; 10 nucleotides match TRBD2. The CDR3 has 16 amino acids. Trimming took 3 bases from V and 5 from J; bases not matched to a gene: 9. The germline V gene has CDR1 LNHDA and CDR2 SQIVND (reference sequence). CDR3 nucleotides: TGTGCCAGTAGTATCTTGACAGCGGGGGGGCCGGAGACCCAGTACTTC. Translating it yields CASSILTAGGPETQYF.

About this clone: Additional DNA sequences in this sample encode the identical CDR3. This chain connects TRBV6-1 to TRBJ1-6; D is ambiguous. This CDR3 contains 15 residues. Trimming stripped 2 bases from V and 10 bases from J, with 15 bases between. The germline CDR1 and CDR2 sequences are MNHNS and SASEGT. The chain's CDR3 is CASSERAGAISPLHF. DNA for the CDR3: TGTGCCAGCAGTGAACGGGCGGGTGCTATCTCACCCCTCCACTTT.

The chain uses TRBV18 and TRBJ1-1; 9 bases are a match to TRBD1. The V segment lost 4 bases and the J segment 2 bases; nucleotides outside the gene matches: 5. The CDR3 runs to 15 residues. Germline lookup yields CDR1 KGHSH and CDR2 LQKENI. The CDR3 coding sequence is TGTGCCAGCTCACGGGGACAGGGAGTCAACACTGAAGCTTTCTTT. This sequence encodes CASSRGQGVNTEAFF.

The genes are TRBV7-6 and TRBJ2-2; 7 bases are a match to TRBD2. The CDR3 spans 15 residues. The V segment lost 0 bases and the J segment 5 bases; nucleotides outside the gene matches: 3. Germline V lookup: CDR1 SGHVS, CDR2 FNYEAQ. DNA of the CDR3: TGTGCCAGCAGCTTAGCGCCCGGGGGGACCGGGGAGCTGTTTTTT. Residues: CASSLAPGGTGELFF.

The chain combines TRBV10-1 with TRBJ2-3, with 8 bases aligning to TRBD1. Trimming cost V 8 bases and J 0 bases; bases outside gene matches: 10. CDR1 is WNHNN and CDR2 is SYGVQD in the germline V gene (reference sequence). The CDR3 loop spans 16 amino acids. The CDR3 DNA is TGCGCCAGCGGCCCCGGGACAGGCCTTAGCACAGATACGCAGTATTTT. Translated, it gives CASGPGTGLSTDTQYF.

The V call is TRBV15, the J call TRBJ1-1; 8 bases fit TRBD1. The germline CDR1 and CDR2 sequences are LNHNV and YYDKDF (reference sequence). CDR3 length: 13 amino acids. The V gene end was trimmed by 0 bases and the J gene end by 8 bases; junction bases not matched to a gene: 2. Here the CDR3 reads CATSREWDREAFF. CDR3 in DNA: TGTGCCACCAGCAGAGAATGGGACAGGGAAGCTTTCTTT.

The chain carries TRBV5-6 and TRBJ1-2, with D possibly TRBD1 on 6 matching bases. The V gene lost 0 bases and the J gene lost 4 bases, with 7 bases spanning the gap. Germline-derived CDR1 and CDR2 are SGHDT and YYEEEE. The CDR3 totals 13 residues. The CDR3 nucleotides read TGTGCCAGCAGCTTGGGAGGGGGCTATGGCTACACCTTC. This translates into CASSLGGGYGYTF.

CDR3: CASSLGGGTTTDTQYF. The CDR3 nucleotides read TGCGCCAGCAGCTTGGGAGGGGGTACCACCACAGATACGCAGTATTTT. The rearrangement links TRBV5-1 to TRBJ2-3; weak D call: TRBD1 (6 bases). V lost 0 bases to trimming and J lost 2 bases, with 13 bases between them. The CDR3 loop spans 16 amino acids. In germline, CDR1 is SGHRS, CDR2 YFSETQ.

The V call is TRBV19, the J call TRBJ2-7; TRBD2 is a possible D gene (6 bases). Germline-derived CDR1 and CDR2 are LNHDA and SQIVND (reference sequence). V lost 3 bases, J lost 5 bases, and 20 bases lay in between. This CDR3 comprises 16 residues. The CDR3 nucleotides read TGTGCCAGTAGTATCCATCCAAGACTAGAATACGACGAGCAGTACTTC. Amino acid sequence: CASSIHPRLEYDEQYF.

The V gene is TRBV18, the J gene TRBJ1-4; 7 bases align to TRBD1. There are 15 residues in the CDR3. CDR1 and CDR2 from the germline V gene are KGHSH and LQKENI. With 4 bases clipped from V and 4 bases from J, the junction kept 6 bases outside the gene matches. CDR3 protein: CASSRLQGSNEKLFF. In nucleotides, the CDR3 is TGTGCCAGCTCACGGCTACAGGGGAGTAATGAAAAACTGTTTTTT.

V gene TRBV6-1 combines with J gene TRBJ2-7, with D tentatively TRBD1 (6 bases). This CDR3 is built from 12 residues. The V gene lost 6 bases and the J gene lost 7 bases, with 13 bases spanning the gap. The V gene's germline CDR1 is MNHNS and CDR2 SASEGT. In DNA form, the CDR3 reads TGTGCCAGCAGCCCATCGACAGGTGAGCAGTACTTC. Translation gives CASSPSTGEQYF.